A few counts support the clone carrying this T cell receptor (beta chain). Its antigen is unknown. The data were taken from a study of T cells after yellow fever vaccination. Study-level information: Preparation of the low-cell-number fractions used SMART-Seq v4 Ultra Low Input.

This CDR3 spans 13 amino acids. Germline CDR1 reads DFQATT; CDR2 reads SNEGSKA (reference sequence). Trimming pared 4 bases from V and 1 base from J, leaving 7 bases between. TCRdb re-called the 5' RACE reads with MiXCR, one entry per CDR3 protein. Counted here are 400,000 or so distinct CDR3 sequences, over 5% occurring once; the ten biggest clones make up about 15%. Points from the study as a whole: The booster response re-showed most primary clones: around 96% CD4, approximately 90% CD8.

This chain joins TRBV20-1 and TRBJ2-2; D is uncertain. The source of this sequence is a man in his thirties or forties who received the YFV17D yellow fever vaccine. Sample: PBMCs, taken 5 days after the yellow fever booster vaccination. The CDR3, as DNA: TGCAGTGCTACGGGCGGGAACACCGGGGAGCTGTTTTTT. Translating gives CSATGGNTGELFF.